This entry concerns a single TCR beta chain. What it binds is unknown. V lost 7 bases to trimming and J lost 5 bases; unmatched junction nucleotides: 9. CDR1 is DFQATT and CDR2 is SNEGSKA in the germline V gene (reference sequence). The CDR3 extends over 13 amino acids. This entry comes from a study of blood T cells in healthy people across ages. General study results and limits: Higher diversity and more naive CD4+ cells were features of long-lived donors, compared to aged donors. The CMV status of each donor remained undetermined, and this could have confounded shifts in expanded clonotypes.

Sample-barcoded 5' priming and a J-beta primer mix drove a second PCR of roughly 6 to 12 cycles. MiXCR, applied by TCRdb to the 5' RACE reads, yields one record per CDR3 protein. The profile shows approximately 780,000 distinct CDR3 sequences, around 24% of them singletons. These records were also assigned to another study, of T cells of mothers and their children. This second study notes: There was no detection of any persistent microchimeric T cell clones.

This rearrangement joins TRBV20-1 to TRBJ1-1, with 8 bases matching TRBD1. The sequencing sample was made of blood. The clonotype comes from a boy under 18 in good health. The CDR3 DNA reads TGCAGTGTCAAGCACACAGGGGGAACTGAAGCTTTCTTT. It specifies CSVKHTGGTEAFF.